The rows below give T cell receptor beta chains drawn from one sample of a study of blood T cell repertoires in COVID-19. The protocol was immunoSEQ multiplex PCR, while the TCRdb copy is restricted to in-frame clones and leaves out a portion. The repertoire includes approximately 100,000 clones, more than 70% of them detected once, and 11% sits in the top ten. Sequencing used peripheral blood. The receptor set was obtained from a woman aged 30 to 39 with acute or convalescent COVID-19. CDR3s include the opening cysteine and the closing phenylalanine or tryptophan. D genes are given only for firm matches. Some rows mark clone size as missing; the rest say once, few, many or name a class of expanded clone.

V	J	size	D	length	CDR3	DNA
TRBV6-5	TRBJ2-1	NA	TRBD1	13	CASRQGPGNEQFF	TGTGCCAGCAGACAGGGGCCTGGCAATGAGCAGTTCTTC
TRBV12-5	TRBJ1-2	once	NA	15	CASGQISRVGYGYTF	TGTGCTAGTGGGCAGATTTCCAGGGTTGGCTATGGCTACACCTTC
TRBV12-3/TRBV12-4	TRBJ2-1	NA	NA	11	CASSPFNEQFF	TGTGCCAGCAGTCCTTTCAATGAGCAGTTCTTC
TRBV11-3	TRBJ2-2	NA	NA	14	CASSLYGYTGELFF	TGTGCCAGCAGCTTATACGGGTACACCGGGGAGCTGTTTTTT
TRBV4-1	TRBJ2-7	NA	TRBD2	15	CASSPSGGTTYEQYF	TGCGCCAGCAGTCCCAGCGGGGGGACAACCTACGAGCAGTACTTC
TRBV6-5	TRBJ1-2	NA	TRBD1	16	CASSYLRTGGGYGYTF	TGTGCCAGCAGTTACCTCCGGACAGGGGGGGGTTATGGCTACACCTTC
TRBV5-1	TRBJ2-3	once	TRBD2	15	CASSLPSGYTDTQYF	TGCGCCAGCAGCTTGCCTAGCGGCTACACAGATACGCAGTATTTT
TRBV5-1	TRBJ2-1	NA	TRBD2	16	CASSFGLAGDGNEQFF	TGCGCCAGCAGCTTCGGACTAGCGGGGGACGGGAATGAGCAGTTCTTC
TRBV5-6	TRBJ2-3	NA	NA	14	CASSLGAGTDTQYF	TGTGCCAGCAGCTTGGGGGCAGGCACAGATACGCAGTATTTT
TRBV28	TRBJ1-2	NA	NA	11	CASSPSGGYTF	TGTGCCAGCAGTCCGTCGGGGGGCTACACCTTC
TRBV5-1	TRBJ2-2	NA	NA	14	CASRGTPNTGELFF	TGCGCCAGCAGAGGGACACCGAACACCGGGGAGCTGTTTTTT
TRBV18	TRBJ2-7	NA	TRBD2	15	CASADLAGFSYEQYF	TGTGCCAGCGCCGATCTAGCGGGGTTCTCCTACGAGCAGTACTTC
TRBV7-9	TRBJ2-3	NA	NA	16	CASSLLRVGGTDTQYF	TGTGCCAGCAGCTTGCTGCGGGTTGGTGGCACAGATACGCAGTATTTT
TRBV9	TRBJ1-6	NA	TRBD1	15	CASSATDRPNSPLHF	TGTGCCAGCAGCGCCACGGACAGGCCGAATTCACCCCTCCACTTT
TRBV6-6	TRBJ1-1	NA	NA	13	CASSRVANTEAFF	TGTGCCAGCAGCAGGGTGGCGAACACTGAAGCTTTCTTT
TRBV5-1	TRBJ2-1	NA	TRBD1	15	CASDQGAGGLNEQFF	TGCGCCAGCGATCAAGGGGCAGGGGGTCTCAATGAGCAGTTCTTC
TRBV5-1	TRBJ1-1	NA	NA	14	CASSLRGRDTEAFF	TGCGCCAGCAGCTTGAGGGGTCGAGACACTGAAGCTTTCTTT
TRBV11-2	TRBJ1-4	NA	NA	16	CASSLTYRKLNEKLFF	TGTGCCAGCAGCTTAACCTACAGGAAACTGAATGAAAAACTGTTTTTT
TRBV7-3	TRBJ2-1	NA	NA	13	CASSLGGPDEQFF	TGTGCCAGCAGCTTAGGGGGCCCGGATGAGCAGTTCTTC
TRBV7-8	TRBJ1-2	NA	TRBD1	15	CASSLDPGQGYGYTF	TGTGCCAGCAGCTTAGACCCGGGACAGGGCTATGGCTACACCTTC
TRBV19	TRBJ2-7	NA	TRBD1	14	CASSIGQGASEQYF	TGTGCCAGTAGTATAGGACAGGGGGCAAGCGAGCAGTACTTC
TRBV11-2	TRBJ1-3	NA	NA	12	CASSSGTGSTYF	TGTGCCAGCAGCAGCGGGACGGGGTCGACGTATTTT
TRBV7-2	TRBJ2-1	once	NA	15	CASSDTFVPYNEQFF	TGTGCCAGCAGCGACACTTTCGTCCCCTACAATGAGCAGTTCTTC
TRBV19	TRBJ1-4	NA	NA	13	CASSIDEATSLFF	TGTGCCAGTAGTATAGACGAGGCGACCTCACTGTTTTTT
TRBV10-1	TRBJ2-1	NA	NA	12	CASSRIGGEQFF	TGCGCCAGCAGTAGAATAGGGGGTGAGCAGTTCTTC
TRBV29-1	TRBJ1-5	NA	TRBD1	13	CSVVQGGDQPQHF	TGCAGCGTTGTACAGGGGGGGGATCAGCCCCAGCATTTT
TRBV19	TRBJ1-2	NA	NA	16	CASSRGGSRDIFGYTF	TGTGCCAGCTCACGTGGGGGTTCCCGGGACATTTTTGGCTACACCTTC
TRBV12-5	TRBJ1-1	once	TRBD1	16	CASGLESGGLNTEAFF	TGTGCTAGTGGTTTGGAGTCAGGGGGCCTGAACACTGAAGCTTTCTTT
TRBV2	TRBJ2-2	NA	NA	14	CASSYGLNTGELFF	TGTGCCAGCAGTTACGGACTTAACACCGGGGAGCTGTTTTTT
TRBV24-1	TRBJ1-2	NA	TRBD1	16	CATSDPGKDRGYGYTF	TGTGCCACCAGTGATCCTGGTAAGGACAGGGGTTATGGCTACACCTTC
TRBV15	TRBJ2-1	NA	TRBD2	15	CATSGRDYGYNEQFF	TGTGCCACCAGCGGCCGGGACTACGGCTACAATGAGCAGTTCTTC
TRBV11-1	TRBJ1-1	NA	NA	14	CASSLDREGTEAFF	TGTGCCAGCAGCTTAGACAGGGAGGGGACTGAAGCTTTCTTT
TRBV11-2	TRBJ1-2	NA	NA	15	CASSSPRSVNYGYTF	TGTGCCAGCAGCTCCCCACGCAGCGTAAACTATGGCTACACCTTC
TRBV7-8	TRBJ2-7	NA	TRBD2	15	CASSLSPQSGGEQYF	TGTGCCAGCAGCCTCTCTCCCCAATCGGGGGGCGAGCAGTACTTC
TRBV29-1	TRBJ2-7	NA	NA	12	CSVAKGAYEQYF	TGCAGCGTTGCGAAGGGGGCCTACGAGCAGTACTTC
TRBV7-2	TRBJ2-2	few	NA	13	CASSLAAFGELFF	TGTGCCAGCAGCTTAGCAGCTTTCGGGGAGCTGTTTTTT
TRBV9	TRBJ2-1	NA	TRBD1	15	CASSVGWTGVNEQFF	TGTGCCAGCAGCGTAGGGTGGACAGGGGTTAATGAGCAGTTCTTC
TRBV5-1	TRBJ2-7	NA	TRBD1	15	CASSFGTGLTYEQYF	TGCGCCAGCAGCTTTGGGACAGGACTTACCTACGAGCAGTACTTC
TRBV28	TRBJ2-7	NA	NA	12	CASRAGTYEQYF	TGTGCCAGCAGGGCAGGGACCTACGAGCAGTACTTC
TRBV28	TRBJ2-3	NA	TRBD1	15	CASSLGQGHTDTQYF	TGTGCCAGCAGTTTAGGACAGGGCCACACAGATACGCAGTATTTT
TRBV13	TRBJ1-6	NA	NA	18	CASSLVVGTRLGGSPLHF	TGTGCCAGCAGCTTAGTCGTGGGCACCAGATTAGGAGGATCACCCCTCCACTTT
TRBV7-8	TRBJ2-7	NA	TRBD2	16	CASSLGLAGSSYEQYF	TGTGCCAGCAGCTTAGGGCTAGCGGGAAGCTCCTACGAGCAGTACTTC
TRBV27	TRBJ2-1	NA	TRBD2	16	CAAGLAGSSSYNEQFF	TGTGCCGCGGGACTAGCGGGGTCTAGCTCCTACAATGAGCAGTTCTTC
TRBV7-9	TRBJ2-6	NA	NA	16	CASSFNPGAGANVLTF	TGTGCCAGCAGCTTTAATCCAGGGGCTGGGGCCAACGTCCTGACTTTC
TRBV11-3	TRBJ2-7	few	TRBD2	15	CASSLAGGNSYEQYF	TGTGCCAGCAGCTTGGCGGGGGGAAACTCCTACGAGCAGTACTTC
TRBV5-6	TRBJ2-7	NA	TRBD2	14	CASSWGLAGYEQYF	TGTGCCAGCAGCTGGGGACTAGCGGGGTACGAGCAGTACTTC
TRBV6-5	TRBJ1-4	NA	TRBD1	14	CASSRQGGGEKLFF	TGTGCCAGCAGCCGACAGGGGGGGGGTGAAAAACTGTTTTTT
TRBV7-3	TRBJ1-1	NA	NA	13	CASSFTVLTEAFF	TGTGCCAGCAGCTTTACGGTCCTCACTGAAGCTTTCTTT
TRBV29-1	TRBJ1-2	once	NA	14	CSVEGPGGSGGYTF	TGCAGCGTTGAGGGCCCGGGAGGTAGCGGTGGCTACACCTTC
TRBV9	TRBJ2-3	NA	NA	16	CASSANLGGSTDTQYF	TGTGCCAGCAGCGCCAACCTCGGGGGTAGCACAGATACGCAGTATTTT
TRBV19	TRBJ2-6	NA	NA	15	CATNRQLSGANVLTF	TGTGCCACAAACCGTCAGTTATCTGGGGCCAACGTCCTGACTTTC
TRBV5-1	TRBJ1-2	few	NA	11	CANTPRGGYTF	TGCGCCAACACCCCCAGGGGAGGCTACACCTTC
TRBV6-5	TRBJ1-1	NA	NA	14	CASSVQVMNTEAFF	TGTGCCAGCAGCGTACAGGTCATGAACACTGAAGCTTTCTTT
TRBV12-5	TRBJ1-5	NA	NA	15	CASGLVNVPEGPQHF	TGTGCTAGTGGTTTGGTAAACGTTCCCGAGGGGCCCCAGCATTTT
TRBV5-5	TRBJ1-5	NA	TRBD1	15	CASSLGTGAREPQHF	TGTGCCAGCAGCTTGGGGACAGGGGCGAGGGAGCCCCAGCATTTT
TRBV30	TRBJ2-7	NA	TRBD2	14	CAWSNRTSSYEQYF	TGTGCCTGGTCAAATCGGACTAGCTCTTACGAGCAGTACTTC
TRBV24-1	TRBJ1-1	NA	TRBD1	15	CATSDLGQGFPEAFF	TGTGCCACCAGTGATTTGGGACAGGGGTTCCCTGAAGCTTTCTTT
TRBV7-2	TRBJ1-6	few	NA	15	CASSLRWQGSSPLHF	TGTGCCAGCAGTTTAAGGTGGCAGGGGAGTTCACCCCTCCACTTT
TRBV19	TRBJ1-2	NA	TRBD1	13	CASSVQGANGYTF	TGTGCCAGTAGTGTTCAGGGGGCCAATGGCTACACCTTC